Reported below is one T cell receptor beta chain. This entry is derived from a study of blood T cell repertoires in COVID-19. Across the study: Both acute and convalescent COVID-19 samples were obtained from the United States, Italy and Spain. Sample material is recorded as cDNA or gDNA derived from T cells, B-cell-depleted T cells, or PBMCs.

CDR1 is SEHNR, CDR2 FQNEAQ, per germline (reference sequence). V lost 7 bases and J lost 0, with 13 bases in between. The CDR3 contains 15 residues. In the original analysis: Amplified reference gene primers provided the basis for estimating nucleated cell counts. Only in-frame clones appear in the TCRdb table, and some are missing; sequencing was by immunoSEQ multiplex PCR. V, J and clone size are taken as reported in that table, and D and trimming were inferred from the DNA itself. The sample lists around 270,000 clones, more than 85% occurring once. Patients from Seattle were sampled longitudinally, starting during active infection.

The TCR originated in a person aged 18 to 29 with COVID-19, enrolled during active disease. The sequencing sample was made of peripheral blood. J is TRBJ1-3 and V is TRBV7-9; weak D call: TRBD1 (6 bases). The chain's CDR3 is CASNRQESSGNTIYF. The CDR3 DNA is TGTGCCAGCAACCGACAGGAGAGCTCTGGAAACACCATATATTTT.